This T cell receptor (beta chain) was retrieved from a study of beta chain features in type 1 diabetes. Study overall: Cell yields, age and gender were similar between patients and healthy donors.

This clone occurred a few times. The authors reverse transcribed all of the isolated RNA, so sequencing captured expressed TCRB transcripts. Sequencing was performed with immunoSEQ multiplex PCR; in TCRdb, only in-frame clones are kept and a portion is missing. The sample consists of roughly 150,000 clones, roughly 9% of them appearing once. J was trimmed by 5 bases and V by 3 bases; bases with no gene match: 11. Germline V CDR1 and CDR2: MNHEY, SMNVEV (reference sequence). This CDR3 has 16 residues. The specimen sequenced was central memory CD4+ T cells from blood. The chain couples TRBV27 to TRBJ2-5; 8 bases line up with TRBD1. This receptor was taken from a woman younger than 35 in good health. The CDR3 here is CASSFRPTGGAETQYF. In DNA form, the CDR3 reads TGTGCCAGCAGTTTTAGACCCACAGGGGGAGCGGAGACCCAGTACTTC.